Following are 9 T cell receptor beta chains from one sample sequenced in a study of T cell repertoires in cytomegalovirus infection. What these receptors recognize is not known. TCRdb reanalysed the reads using MiXCR and keeps one entry per CDR3 protein. The data contain roughly 990,000 distinct CDR3 sequences, around a third of them singletons. Sequencing used cultured CD8+ T cells from PBMCs, obtained from culture after CMV antigen stimulation. The receptors were gathered from a human donor in good health (CMV status not recorded). Some clones in this sample may be carry-over from other donors' samples.

The chain joins TRBV7-6 to TRBJ1-1; no definite D call. The CDR3 covers 13 residues. Trimming stripped 5 bases from V and 2 bases from J, with 9 bases between. From germline, CDR1 is SGHVS and CDR2 FNYEAQ. The chain's CDR3 is CASSEDFNTEAFF. The CDR3 nucleotides are TGTGCCAGCAGCGAGGACTTTAACACTGAAGCTTTCTTT.

In this sample, this clonotype turned up many times. One end of the junction fails to match germline, which may point to a read error. The CDR3 here is CASSLGDTEAFF. As DNA, the CDR3 is TGTGCCAGCAGCTTAGGGGACACTGAAGCTTTCTTT. The V gene is TRBV12-3 or TRBV12-4, the J gene TRBJ1-1; maybe TRBD1 (5 bases). This CDR3 is 12 amino acids long.

J is TRBJ2-7 and V is TRBV25-1, with D perhaps matching TRBD1 (5 bases). The germline gives CDR1 MGHDK, CDR2 SYGVNS. CDR3 size: 13 residues. V was trimmed by 1 base and J by 3 bases, leaving 7 bases between them. The DNA of the CDR3 is TGTGCCAGCAGTGAATGGGGCAGCTACGAGCAGTACTTC. Its protein product is CASSEWGSYEQYF.

This sequence joins TRBV18 and TRBJ2-1; D may be TRBD2 (8 bases). Trimming took 3 bases from V and 5 from J, leaving 20 bases between them. The CDR3 loop spans 17 amino acids. The germline V gene has CDR1 KGHSH and CDR2 LQKENI. The CDR3 nucleotides read TGTGCCAGCTCACCCACCCCAGGGGGTAGCGGGGACAATGAGCAGTTCTTC. This gives the protein CASSPTPGGSGDNEQFF.

This chain uses TRBV20-1 with TRBJ1-1; D remains ambiguous. CDR1 DFQATT and CDR2 SNEGSKA come from the germline V gene (reference sequence). This CDR3 is 13 amino acids long. Trimming stripped 0 bases from V and 1 base from J, with 6 bases between. This CDR3 reads CSARDGKNTEAFF. CDR3 nucleotide sequence: TGCAGTGCTAGAGACGGCAAGAACACTGAAGCTTTCTTT.

This clonotype was counted between two and nine times. This rearrangement joins TRBV6-5 to TRBJ1-2, with 7 nucleotides matching TRBD1. Trimming cost V 6 bases and J 3 bases; bases outside gene matches: 10. CDR1 and CDR2 (germline): MNHEY, SVGAGI. CDR3 size: 15 residues. The CDR3 here is CASRPPTGRDYGYTF. Here the CDR3 DNA reads TGTGCCAGCAGGCCGCCGACAGGGAGGGACTATGGCTACACCTTC.

The V call is TRBV4-1, the J call TRBJ1-3; no firm D call. V was shortened by 4 bases and J by 8 bases, with 18 bases between the two germline ends. Germline V gene sequence: CDR1 MGHRA, CDR2 YSYEKL. The CDR3 extends over 15 amino acids. CDR3 in DNA: TGCGCCAGCAGCCCCCCGGGCCTGGATCCGGACACCATATATTTT. It translates to CASSPPGLDPDTIYF.

This clonotype has only a few counts. The rearrangement joins TRBV7-9 to TRBJ1-5; no clear D gene. This CDR3 is built from 15 residues. CDR1 is SEHNR, CDR2 FQNEAQ, per germline (reference sequence). Deletions cut 5 bases from V and 4 bases from J, with 15 bases between. This CDR3 reads CASSKTLSGNQPQHF. The CDR3 nucleotides are TGTGCCAGCAGCAAAACATTAAGTGGGAATCAGCCCCAGCATTTT.

This clonotype came up a few times. The chain carries TRBV5-1 and TRBJ1-1; no definite D call. The V end lost 0 bases, the J end lost 0 bases, and 12 bases lay between the germline ends. CDR1 SGHRS and CDR2 YFSETQ come from the germline V gene. The CDR3 contains 16 residues. The CDR3 spells CASSLVGGGVNTEAFF. The CDR3 bases are TGCGCCAGCAGCTTGGTGGGTGGCGGGGTGAACACTGAAGCTTTCTTT.